The 7 T cell receptor beta chains in this list originate from one sample, sequenced in a study of T-cell reconstitution after alpha-beta-depleted transplantation in children. Preparation of the TCRbeta library used unique molecular identifiers. Using its own MiXCR run on the PCR reads, TCRdb lists one record per CDR3 protein. Of about 580,000 distinct CDR3 sequences in the sample, more than 20% were seen once. Sequences were derived from PBMCs, mostly from graft donor cells, sampled 360 days after TCRalphabeta/CD19-depleted stem cell transplant. The receptors originated from a boy younger than two who had a stem cell transplant for acute myeloid leukemia, so the T cells may come from the graft donor.

CDR3 protein: CAINAVAGALSGNTIYF. The CDR3 DNA sequence: TGTGCCATCAACGCGGTGGCAGGGGCACTCTCTGGAAACACCATATATTTT. V and J are TRBV10-3 and TRBJ1-3; D is possibly TRBD1 (6 bases). In germline, CDR1 is ENHRY, CDR2 SYGVKD. The V end was cut by 7 bases, the J end by 0 bases, with 19 bases between. The CDR3 sequence is 17 residues long.

V gene TRBV7-3 combines with J gene TRBJ2-1; D gene uncertain. Germline CDR1 and CDR2: SGHTA and FQGTGA. The CDR3 consists of 13 residues. V lost 2 bases and J 7 bases, leaving 9 bases between the germline ends. CDR3 sequence: CASSLATTNEQFF. For the CDR3, the DNA is TGTGCCAGCAGCTTAGCGACCACTAATGAGCAGTTCTTC.

This clonotype was detected only a few times. CDR3 nucleotide sequence: TGCAGCGTCATGGGACAGGGCGACACTGAAGCTTTCTTT. It is translated as CSVMGQGDTEAFF. The genes are TRBV29-1 and TRBJ1-1; 9 nucleotides agree with TRBD1. V shed 6 bases, J shed 3 bases, and the junction held 5 bases outside the gene matches. This CDR3 comprises 13 residues. Germline lookup yields CDR1 SQVTM and CDR2 ANQGSEA.

This clonotype has at least ten counts. V usage is TRBV20-1 and J usage is TRBJ1-1; D gene ambiguous. The germline V and J ends were trimmed by 3 bases and 3 bases, with 8 bases remaining between them. The CDR3 covers 12 residues. Germline CDR1 and CDR2: DFQATT and SNEGSKA (reference sequence). Here the CDR3 reads CSASGSHTEAFF. CDR3 coding DNA: TGCAGTGCTAGCGGGTCTCACACTGAAGCTTTCTTT.

The J gene is TRBJ2-3, the V gene TRBV7-2; D may be TRBD2 (5 bases). Trimming cost V 2 bases and J 2 bases, with 8 bases left between them. Germline-derived CDR1 and CDR2 are SGHTA and FQGNSA. The CDR3 covers 14 residues. The CDR3 loop reads CASSLFDYTDTQYF. The CDR3 coding sequence is TGTGCCAGCAGCTTATTTGACTACACAGATACGCAGTATTTT.

Ten or more counts support this clonotype. This chain links TRBV28 with TRBJ1-2, with a tentative D call TRBD1 (6 bases). This CDR3 has 13 amino acids. The V gene lost 6 bases and the J gene lost 7 bases, with 15 bases spanning the gap. Germline-derived CDR1 and CDR2 are MDHEN and SYDVKM. CDR3 protein: CASSPDRRVGYTF. In nucleotides, the CDR3 is TGTGCCAGCAGCCCAGACAGGCGGGTTGGCTACACCTTC.

This clonotype was observed a handful of times. The chain employs TRBV7-2 and TRBJ2-5; either TRBD1 or TRBD2 may fit D (6 bases each). V lost 5 bases and J 4 bases, leaving 14 bases between the germline ends. The CDR3 extends over 14 amino acids. CDR1 is SGHTA and CDR2 is FQGNSA in the germline V gene. CDR3 bases: TGTGCCAGCAGCCCCTGGGGGGCCCGAGAGACCCAGTACTTC. This sequence encodes CASSPWGARETQYF. Together with reference TRBV7-2 and TRBJ2-5, the CDR3 gives the full variable domain: GAGVSQSPSNKVTEKGKDVELRCDPISGHTALYWYRQSLGQGLEFLIYFQGNSAPDKSGLPSDRFSAERTGGSVSTLTIQRTQQEDSAVYLCASSPWGARETQYFGPGTRLLVL.